A selection of T cell receptor beta chains follows, all from one sample in a study of T cell responses to AZD1222 COVID-19 vaccine. Clones were sequenced by immunoSEQ multiplex PCR, and TCRdb holds only the in-frame ones, with some missing. The table includes about 6,100 clones, 70% to 90% detected once. Sequencing used peripheral blood, obtained 28 days after the second AZD1222 dose. The receptors come from an adult who received the AZD1222 COVID-19 vaccine. The CDR3 runs from the conserved cysteine through the conserved F or W. Each record gives: CDR3 protein, CDR3 DNA, D gene, CDR3 length, J gene, V gene, clone size. D genes are given only for firm matches. Part of the rows lack a size; the others show once, few, many or a class for expanded clones.

CAWSTPRLNNYGYTF TGTGCCTGGAGTACCCCCCGACTGAATAACTATGGCTACACCTTC - 15 TRBJ1-2 TRBV30 -
CASSWGADYGYTF TGTGCCAGCAGTTGGGGGGCTGACTATGGCTACACCTTC - 13 TRBJ1-2 TRBV12-3/TRBV12-4 -
CASSYLTGPFSYEQYF TGCGCCAGCAGTTACCTGACAGGACCGTTCTCCTACGAGCAGTACTTC - 16 TRBJ2-7 TRBV5-1 -
CASSKDRGPYEQYF TGTGCCAGCAGTAAGGACAGGGGACCCTACGAGCAGTACTTC TRBD1 14 TRBJ2-7 TRBV6-6 -
CASSIRMQSPLHF TGTGCCAGTAGTATTCGCATGCAATCACCCCTCCACTTT - 13 TRBJ1-6 TRBV19 -
CASSPTSGMGRTDTQYF TGTGCCAGCAGCCCGACTAGCGGGATGGGACGCACAGATACGCAGTATTTT TRBD2 17 TRBJ2-3 TRBV5-6 -
CASTSGLAVSGKNIQYF TGTGCCAGCACCTCCGGACTAGCGGTTAGCGGCAAAAACATTCAGTACTTC TRBD2 17 TRBJ2-4 TRBV2 -
CATSPHPGTGLNQPQHF TGTGCCACCAGTCCCCATCCCGGGACAGGGCTAAATCAGCCCCAGCATTTT TRBD1 17 TRBJ1-5 TRBV24-1 -
CASTPLLVSVAEAFF TGTGCCAGCACTCCCCTCCTGGTTTCGGTCGCTGAAGCTTTCTTT - 15 TRBJ1-1 TRBV6-5 -
CASSLRWRHSPLHF TGTGCCAGCAGCTTAAGGTGGAGACATTCACCCCTCCACTTT - 14 TRBJ1-6 TRBV7-2 -
CAGREATYGYTF TGTGCCGGGAGGGAGGCTACCTATGGCTACACCTTC - 12 TRBJ1-2 TRBV6-5 -
CASSLSGVPNYGYTF TGTGCCAGCAGCTTATCAGGGGTTCCTAACTATGGCTACACCTTC - 15 TRBJ1-2 TRBV5-6 few
CASSLRAQRNNEQFF TGTGCCAGCAGTCTCCGGGCCCAAAGGAACAATGAGCAGTTCTTC - 15 TRBJ2-1 TRBV28 once
CASSPSLLSSTDTQYF TGTGCCAGCAGCCCTTCTCTTCTTTCTAGCACAGATACGCAGTATTTT - 16 TRBJ2-3 TRBV5-4 -
CASSHRLQETQYF TGTGCCAGCAGCCACAGGTTACAAGAGACCCAGTACTTC - 13 TRBJ2-5 TRBV7-9 -
CASSLALDFNYGYTF TGTGCCAGCAGCTTAGCCCTGGATTTTAACTATGGCTACACCTTC - 15 TRBJ1-2 TRBV7-9 -
CASRSFGSEQPQHF TGTGCCAGTAGATCCTTTGGGTCAGAGCAGCCCCAGCATTTT - 14 TRBJ1-5 TRBV19 -